This T cell receptor (beta chain) is from a study of graft-versus-host responses after intestinal transplantation. Turning to the study itself: Grafts were multivisceral, liver-intestinal, or isolated intestinal.

On this clone itself: Its specificity is unknown. Other DNA sequences in the same sample also yield this CDR3.

The study's findings and limits: Early HvG declines after transplant were associated with peak circulating GvH clone levels. Patients who carried graft-donor T cell macrochimerism also had high graft-versus-host to host-versus-graft clonal ratios in their allografts.

Repertoires were generated with immunoSEQ multiplex PCR, while TCRdb's copy carries only in-frame clones and drops some. The table has tens of thousands of clones, 88% seen once. The germline gives CDR1 MDHEN, CDR2 SYDVKM. V lost 6 bases, J lost 2 bases, and 9 bases lay in between. The CDR3 covers 13 residues. This chain uses TRBV28 with TRBJ2-3; no definite D call. This receptor was obtained from a human donor who was the organ donor for an intestinal transplant. The material was unstimulated CD4+ T cells sorted from spleen or lymph node cells, obtained before transplant. The CDR3 DNA reads as TGTGCCAGCAGCTCCCCTTCCACAGATACGCAGTATTTT. Residues: CASSSPSTDTQYF.